A selection of T cell receptor beta chains follows, all from one sample in a study of vaccination effects on CD4 cells after COVID-19. This table comes from immunoSEQ multiplex PCR, and its TCRdb copy is limited to in-frame clones, with some not included. The repertoire has almost 30,000 clones, roughly 74% of them found once; the top ten carry about 17%. For these receptors, no antigen is known. The starting material was CD4+ T cells from PBMCs cultured with HCoV-OC43 spike peptides, obtained after COVID-19 vaccination. The receptors stem from a human donor who received a COVID-19 vaccine. The CDR3 runs from the conserved cysteine through the conserved F or W. The D gene is left open where the match is weak. Clone size is shown for a subset of rows, as once, few, many or a class of expanded clone.

d_call: .
v_call: TRBV5-1
j_call: TRBJ2-7
clone_size: .
cdr3_aa: CASSLVGASSYEQYF
cdr3_nt: TGCGCCAGCAGCTTGGTTGGGGCAAGCTCCTACGAGCAGTACTTC

d_call: .
v_call: TRBV19
j_call: TRBJ1-2
clone_size: few
cdr3_aa: CASSPEGRGGYTF
cdr3_nt: TGTGCCAGTAGTCCGGAGGGAAGGGGTGGCTACACCTTC

d_call: .
v_call: TRBV4-1
j_call: TRBJ2-5
clone_size: .
cdr3_aa: CASSQVLGIPVETQYF
cdr3_nt: TGCGCCAGCAGCCAAGTATTGGGCATACCGGTGGAGACCCAGTACTTC

d_call: .
v_call: TRBV6-1
j_call: TRBJ1-5
clone_size: .
cdr3_aa: CASSDRPYLGNQPQHF
cdr3_nt: TGTGCCAGCAGTGATAGGCCCTACTTGGGCAATCAGCCCCAGCATTTT

d_call: .
v_call: TRBV19
j_call: TRBJ1-2
clone_size: .
cdr3_aa: CASSINWRGQDGYTF
cdr3_nt: TGTGCCAGTAGTATTAACTGGAGGGGTCAGGATGGCTACACCTTC

d_call: TRBD2
v_call: TRBV7-9
j_call: TRBJ2-1
clone_size: .
cdr3_aa: CASSFLAGAVNEQFF
cdr3_nt: TGTGCCAGCAGCTTTTTAGCGGGAGCTGTCAATGAGCAGTTCTTC

d_call: .
v_call: TRBV6-5
j_call: TRBJ2-6
clone_size: .
cdr3_aa: CASFPGHSGANVLTF
cdr3_nt: TGTGCCAGCTTCCCCGGTCACTCTGGGGCCAACGTCCTGACTTTC

d_call: TRBD2
v_call: TRBV6-6
j_call: TRBJ2-7
clone_size: .
cdr3_aa: CASTRLAGTSYEQYF
cdr3_nt: TGTGCCAGCACCCGACTAGCGGGTACCTCCTACGAGCAGTACTTC

d_call: TRBD2
v_call: TRBV7-9
j_call: TRBJ2-1
clone_size: few
cdr3_aa: CASSLLPSGRAGEQFF
cdr3_nt: TGTGCCAGCAGCTTACTGCCGAGCGGGAGGGCCGGTGAGCAGTTCTTC

d_call: .
v_call: TRBV12-2
j_call: TRBJ1-5
clone_size: .
cdr3_aa: CASRTQRAQHF
cdr3_nt: TGTGCAAGTCGCACTCAACGTGCCCAGCATTTT

d_call: TRBD1
v_call: TRBV7-9
j_call: TRBJ2-7
clone_size: .
cdr3_aa: CASSSRTGRYEQYF
cdr3_nt: TGTGCCAGCAGCTCGCGGACAGGGCGCTACGAGCAGTACTTC

d_call: .
v_call: TRBV3-1/TRBV3-2
j_call: TRBJ1-4
clone_size: .
cdr3_aa: CASSQGGGTVEKLFF
cdr3_nt: TGTGCCAGCAGCCAAGGGGGGGGGACGGTGGAAAAACTGTTTTTT

d_call: TRBD1
v_call: TRBV6-5
j_call: TRBJ1-2
clone_size: few
cdr3_aa: CASRGDRYVYGYTF
cdr3_nt: TGTGCCAGCAGGGGGGACAGATACGTCTATGGCTACACCTTC

d_call: .
v_call: TRBV6-5
j_call: TRBJ2-7
clone_size: .
cdr3_aa: CASSYSSLAGSYEQYF
cdr3_nt: TGTGCCAGCAGTTACTCGAGTCTAGCAGGCTCCTACGAGCAGTACTTC

d_call: .
v_call: TRBV10-2
j_call: TRBJ2-1
clone_size: .
cdr3_aa: CASRKTRNNEQFF
cdr3_nt: TGCGCCAGCAGAAAAACAAGGAACAATGAGCAGTTCTTC

d_call: TRBD1
v_call: TRBV3-1/TRBV3-2
j_call: TRBJ2-4
clone_size: .
cdr3_aa: CASSAGTAASQYF
cdr3_nt: TGTGCCAGCAGCGCCGGGACAGCCGCGTCTCAGTACTTC

d_call: TRBD2
v_call: TRBV5-4
j_call: TRBJ2-1
clone_size: .
cdr3_aa: CASSRGTSGGARYGEQFF
cdr3_nt: TGTGCCAGCAGCCGCGGGACTAGCGGGGGGGCCAGGTATGGTGAGCAGTTCTTC

d_call: .
v_call: TRBV5-1
j_call: TRBJ2-4
clone_size: .
cdr3_aa: CASSSDGPLQYF
cdr3_nt: TGCGCCAGCAGTTCGGACGGCCCGCTTCAGTACTTC

d_call: .
v_call: TRBV19
j_call: TRBJ1-3
clone_size: .
cdr3_aa: CASSQGMYSGNTIYF
cdr3_nt: TGTGCCAGTAGCCAGGGGATGTACTCTGGAAACACCATATATTTT

d_call: TRBD1
v_call: TRBV6-5
j_call: TRBJ2-1
clone_size: .
cdr3_aa: CASTIDRGSYNEQFF
cdr3_nt: TGTGCCAGCACCATAGACAGGGGATCCTACAATGAGCAGTTCTTC

d_call: .
v_call: TRBV3-1/TRBV3-2
j_call: TRBJ1-3
clone_size: .
cdr3_aa: CASKEGVTGNTIYF
cdr3_nt: TGTGCCAGCAAAGAGGGGGTGACTGGAAACACCATATATTTT

d_call: TRBD1
v_call: TRBV27
j_call: TRBJ2-1
clone_size: .
cdr3_aa: CASSVQGKAYNEQFF
cdr3_nt: TGTGCCAGCAGTGTACAGGGGAAGGCCTACAATGAGCAGTTCTTC

d_call: .
v_call: TRBV3-1/TRBV3-2
j_call: TRBJ2-1
clone_size: once
cdr3_aa: CASSQGAQSNEQFF
cdr3_nt: TGTGCCAGCAGCCAAGGGGCCCAATCAAATGAGCAGTTCTTC

d_call: .
v_call: TRBV6-5
j_call: TRBJ1-2
clone_size: .
cdr3_aa: CASSSPGYGYTF
cdr3_nt: TGTGCCAGCAGTTCGCCGGGCTATGGCTACACCTTC

d_call: .
v_call: TRBV7-6
j_call: TRBJ2-5
clone_size: .
cdr3_aa: CATGGTQYF
cdr3_nt: TGTGCCACTGGAGGGACCCAGTACTTC

d_call: .
v_call: TRBV3-1/TRBV3-2
j_call: TRBJ2-3
clone_size: .
cdr3_aa: CASSQYRPDTQYF
cdr3_nt: TGTGCCAGCAGCCAATATAGACCGGATACGCAGTATTTT

d_call: TRBD1
v_call: TRBV5-4
j_call: TRBJ1-1
clone_size: .
cdr3_aa: CASSLEIGTGRMNTEAFF
cdr3_nt: TGTGCCAGCAGCTTGGAGATCGGGACAGGGCGCATGAACACTGAAGCTTTCTTT

d_call: TRBD1
v_call: TRBV6-1
j_call: TRBJ2-7
clone_size: .
cdr3_aa: CASSEPGTGSYEQYF
cdr3_nt: TGTGCCAGCAGTGAGCCAGGGACAGGGTCCTACGAGCAGTACTTC

d_call: TRBD2
v_call: TRBV27
j_call: TRBJ2-2
clone_size: few
cdr3_aa: CASRRLAGGTNTGELFF
cdr3_nt: TGTGCCAGCAGAAGACTAGCGGGAGGCACGAACACCGGGGAGCTGTTTTTT

d_call: .
v_call: TRBV21-1
j_call: TRBJ1-3
clone_size: .
cdr3_aa: CASSPLRWDRVTEPSGNTIYF
cdr3_nt: TGTGCCAGCAGCCCACTCCGGTGGGACAGGGTTACTGAACCCTCTGGAAACACCATATATTTT

d_call: TRBD1
v_call: TRBV24-1
j_call: TRBJ1-5
clone_size: .
cdr3_aa: CATSDSSGTGGINGNQPQHF
cdr3_nt: TGTGCCACCAGTGATTCCTCCGGGACAGGGGGAATTAATGGCAATCAGCCCCAGCATTTT

d_call: TRBD1
v_call: TRBV19
j_call: TRBJ1-1
clone_size: few
cdr3_aa: CASTGGNTEAFF
cdr3_nt: TGTGCCAGTACAGGGGGGAACACTGAAGCTTTCTTT

d_call: TRBD2
v_call: TRBV4-1
j_call: TRBJ2-1
clone_size: .
cdr3_aa: CASGTSGGFAEQFF
cdr3_nt: TGCGCCAGCGGGACTAGCGGGGGGTTCGCTGAGCAGTTCTTC

d_call: .
v_call: TRBV6-1
j_call: TRBJ1-5
clone_size: few
cdr3_aa: CASSGGGRLYASNQPQHF
cdr3_nt: TGTGCCAGCAGTGGGGGGGGCAGATTGTACGCGAGCAATCAGCCCCAGCATTTT

d_call: TRBD2
v_call: TRBV6-5
j_call: TRBJ2-1
clone_size: .
cdr3_aa: CASTRGAYNEQFF
cdr3_nt: TGTGCCAGCACGCGGGGGGCGTACAATGAGCAGTTCTTC

d_call: .
v_call: TRBV29-1
j_call: TRBJ2-7
clone_size: .
cdr3_aa: CSVEDGTYEQYF
cdr3_nt: TGCAGCGTTGAGGACGGTACCTACGAGCAGTACTTC

d_call: TRBD1
v_call: TRBV24-1
j_call: TRBJ2-1
clone_size: few
cdr3_aa: CATSDLKGAKENEQFF
cdr3_nt: TGTGCCACCAGTGATTTGAAGGGGGCGAAGGAGAATGAGCAGTTCTTC

d_call: .
v_call: TRBV19
j_call: TRBJ2-2
clone_size: .
cdr3_aa: CASSNGQANTGELFF
cdr3_nt: TGTGCCAGTAGTAACGGACAAGCGAACACCGGGGAGCTGTTTTTT

d_call: TRBD1
v_call: TRBV4-1
j_call: TRBJ1-2
clone_size: few
cdr3_aa: CASRGQGVGANYGYTF
cdr3_nt: TGCGCCAGCAGGGGACAGGGAGTCGGAGCTAACTATGGCTACACCTTC

d_call: TRBD1
v_call: TRBV4-2
j_call: TRBJ2-3
clone_size: .
cdr3_aa: CASSQGQGYIDTQYF
cdr3_nt: TGTGCCAGCAGCCAAGGACAGGGGTACATAGATACGCAGTATTTT

d_call: .
v_call: TRBV27
j_call: TRBJ1-2
clone_size: once
cdr3_aa: CASSLREQGYGYTF
cdr3_nt: TGTGCCAGCAGTTTGAGAGAACAGGGCTATGGCTACACCTTC

d_call: .
v_call: TRBV9
j_call: TRBJ2-7
clone_size: few
cdr3_aa: CASSVGSTAGHEQYF
cdr3_nt: TGTGCCAGCAGCGTAGGGTCTACGGCAGGCCACGAGCAGTACTTC